The 8 T cell receptor beta chains reported below all come from one sample, sequenced in a study of control samples from healthy donors and cancer patients. Method: immunoSEQ multiplex PCR; TCRdb's copy keeps in-frame clones and lacks some. The data contain 120,000 to 150,000 clones, around 90% of them singletons. The material sequenced was blood. The origin of the receptors is a man aged 25 to 40 in good health.

The chain couples TRBV6-4 to TRBJ1-1, with a possible D match to TRBD1 (6 bases). Per the germline V gene, CDR1 is MRHNA and CDR2 is SNTAGT. Trimming pared 4 bases from V and 2 bases from J, leaving 8 bases between. CDR3 length: 13 amino acids. CDR3 protein: CASSVGANTEAFF. For the CDR3, the DNA is TGTGCCAGCAGTGTGGGGGCTAACACTGAAGCTTTCTTT.

The chain joins TRBV6-5 to TRBJ2-7, with a tentative D call TRBD2 (5 bases). Trimming removed 0 bases at V and 7 bases at J, with 13 bases between. Per germline, CDR1 MNHEY and CDR2 SVGAGI. This CDR3 comprises 14 residues. CDR3 protein: CASSYSGPTGEQYF. As DNA, the CDR3 is TGTGCCAGCAGTTACTCCGGCCCAACGGGGGAGCAGTACTTC.

V usage is TRBV4-3 and J usage is TRBJ2-5; no clear D. The V gene lost 0 bases and the J gene lost 1 base, with 9 bases spanning the gap. CDR3 size: 15 residues. Germline-derived CDR1 and CDR2 are LGHNA and YSLEER. The CDR3 DNA reads TGCGCCAGCAGCCAAGATTGGGAAGGCCAAGAGACCCAGTACTTC. Residues: CASSQDWEGQETQYF.

This chain links TRBV11-1 with TRBJ2-1; D gene unclear. The V and J ends lost 7 bases and 2 bases respectively, with 9 bases between them. The CDR3 contains 13 residues. Germline V gene data show CDR1 as SGHAT and CDR2 as FQDESV (reference sequence). The CDR3: CASNLAPYNEQFF. CDR3 nucleotides: TGTGCCAGCAACTTGGCGCCCTACAATGAGCAGTTCTTC. Combining the CDR3 with reference TRBV11-1 and TRBJ2-1 gives the whole variable domain EAEVAQSPRYKITEKSQAVAFWCDPISGHATLYWYRQILGQGPELLVQFQDESVVDDSQLPKDRFSAERLKGVDSTLKIQPAELGDSAMYLCASNLAPYNEQFFGPGTRLTVL.

V usage is TRBV18 and J usage is TRBJ1-6, with a weak D call TRBD1 (6 bases). From germline, CDR1 is KGHSH and CDR2 LQKENI. The CDR3 is 19 amino acids. The V and J ends lost 2 bases and 5 bases respectively, with 22 bases between them. CDR3 protein: CASSPVVLTGQKNNSPLHF. Written as DNA, the CDR3 is TGTGCCAGCTCACCAGTAGTGTTGACAGGACAAAAGAATAATTCACCCCTCCACTTT.

In this sample, this clone turned up a few times. The genes are TRBV7-2 and TRBJ1-2, with a weak D call TRBD1 (5 bases). V was shortened by 5 bases and J by 0 bases, with 16 bases between the two germline ends. Germline V gives CDR1 SGHTA, CDR2 FQGNSA. The CDR3 is 16 residues long. CDR3 in amino acids: CASSLDILFSNYGYTF. The CDR3 region has the DNA TGTGCCAGCAGCCTGGACATCCTCTTTTCTAACTATGGCTACACCTTC. Looking up the rest from reference TRBV7-2 and TRBJ1-2 gives the full variable domain: GAGVSQSPSNKVTEKGKDVELRCDPISGHTALYWYRQSLGQGLEFLIYFQGNSAPDKSGLPSDRFSAERTGGSVSTLTIQRTQQEDSAVYLCASSLDILFSNYGYTFGSGTRLTVV.

The J gene is TRBJ1-3, the V gene TRBV18; 8 bases are a match to TRBD1. Germline trimming cut 6 bases from V and 0 bases from J; bases unmatched to any gene: 7. This CDR3 is 16 amino acids long. Germline lookup yields CDR1 KGHSH and CDR2 LQKENI. The CDR3 loop reads CASSEGQGGSGNTIYF. As DNA, the CDR3 is TGTGCCAGCTCGGAAGGACAGGGCGGCTCTGGAAACACCATATATTTT.

The chain couples TRBV19 to TRBJ1-1; a weak D match, TRBD1 (6 bases). Germline V CDR1 and CDR2: LNHDA, SQIVND (reference sequence). The V end lost 2 bases, the J end lost 5 bases, and 12 bases lay between the germline ends. This CDR3 contains 14 residues. The CDR3 DNA follows: TGTGCCAGTAGTATAACTAGGGGGGGTACTGAAGCTTTCTTT. This sequence encodes CASSITRGGTEAFF.